These 32 T cell receptor beta chains came from one sample sequenced in a study of blood T cells in healthy people across ages. For the second PCR, which ran for about 7 to 12 cycles, a sample-barcoded 5' primer and a J-beta primer mix were used. One entry per CDR3 protein, called by TCRdb with MiXCR from the 5' RACE reads. The data hold roughly 570,000 distinct CDR3 sequences, with 25% to 30% observed a single time. Sequencing was carried out using blood. The receptors come from a woman in her 70s in good health.

This clonotype was counted a few times. One junction end does not reproduce the germline sequence, and a read error may be involved. This sequence joins TRBV7-9 and TRBJ1-4; D is unclear. The CDR3 has 13 amino acids. Germline lookup yields CDR1 SEHNR and CDR2 FQNEAQ (reference sequence). CDR3 sequence reads: CAGSLQTNEKLFF. In nucleotides, the CDR3 is TGTGCCGGCAGCTTACAAACTAATGAAAAACTGTTTTTT.

This clonotype was seen many times. The chain employs TRBV6-2 or TRBV6-3 and TRBJ2-7, with a weak D call TRBD2 (5 bases). The CDR3 is 13 residues long. Looked up from germline, CDR1 is MNHEY and CDR2 is SVGEGT. Between the trimmed V and J ends, which lost 6 bases and 4 bases, there was a span of 13 bases. CDR3 sequence: CASSLRTGYEQYF. The DNA for the CDR3 is TGTGCCAGCAGCCTTCGGACTGGATACGAGCAGTACTTC.

The chain links TRBV20-1 to TRBJ2-1; TRBD2 agrees at 10 bases. The V gene end was trimmed by 0 bases and the J gene end by 5 bases; junction bases not matched to a gene: 7. Germline CDR1 and CDR2: DFQATT and SNEGSKA (reference sequence). This CDR3 contains 16 residues. The CDR3 DNA is TGCAGTGCTAGAGATGAATCAGCGGGGGGGGACAATGAGCAGTTCTTC. It specifies CSARDESAGGDNEQFF.

The chain has TRBV3-1 and TRBJ1-1; D possibly corresponds to TRBD1 (5 bases). CDR3 length: 13 amino acids. V was clipped by 2 bases and J by 5 bases, with 9 bases between them. Germline V gene lookup returns CDR1 LGHDT and CDR2 YNNKEL (reference sequence). The CDR3 region is CASSQYGGTEAFF. CDR3 DNA: TGTGCCAGCAGCCAATATGGGGGAACTGAAGCTTTCTTT.

This clonotype was seen once. The chain employs TRBV7-9 and TRBJ1-2, with D unclear. CDR1 is SEHNR, CDR2 FQNEAQ, per germline (reference sequence). This CDR3 has 16 amino acids. V lost 2 bases and J 8 bases, leaving 21 bases between the germline ends. The CDR3, as DNA: TGTGCCAGCAGCTTAAGTGGCCCAGGTTCCTCTCACGGCTACACCTTC. Translated: CASSLSGPGSSHGYTF.

This sequence joins TRBV12-3 or TRBV12-4 and TRBJ1-1; D perhaps matches TRBD1 (5 bases). Trimming took 7 bases from V and 2 from J, leaving 14 bases between them. The length of the CDR3 is 14 residues. Written as DNA, the CDR3 is TGTGCCAGCAATCCTTATCAGGGAAACACTGAAGCTTTCTTT. It specifies CASNPYQGNTEAFF.

The chain joins TRBV7-3 to TRBJ2-1; D ambiguous. CDR3 length: 16 amino acids. The V gene lost 0 bases and the J gene lost 0 bases, with 9 bases spanning the gap. CDR1 is SGHTA and CDR2 is FQGTGA in the germline V gene. The CDR3 is CASSLTYANSYNEQFF. Written as DNA, the CDR3 is TGTGCCAGCAGCTTAACATACGCGAACTCCTACAATGAGCAGTTCTTC. The complete variable domain, with remaining parts taken from reference TRBV7-3 and TRBJ2-1, reads GAGVSQTPSNKVTEKGKYVELRCDPISGHTALYWYRQSLGQGPEFLIYFQGTGAADDSGLPNDRFFAVRPEGSVSTLKIQRTERGDSAVYLCASSLTYANSYNEQFFGPGTRLTVL.

V is TRBV18 and J is TRBJ1-4; D not certain. The V end lost 1 base, the J end lost 0 bases, and 12 bases lay between the germline ends. From germline, CDR1 is KGHSH and CDR2 LQKENI. CDR3 length: 17 residues. In DNA form, the CDR3 reads TGTGCCAGCTCACCACAAGGACTCGGGGCAACTAATGAAAAACTGTTTTTT. It specifies CASSPQGLGATNEKLFF.

CDR3 residues: CASRRGDVEYF. In DNA, the CDR3 is TGTGCCAGCAGGCGGGGAGATGTGGAGTATTTT. This chain links TRBV12-3 or TRBV12-4 with TRBJ2-3, with a weak D call TRBD2 (6 bases). V was shortened by 6 bases and J by 13 bases, with 14 bases between the two germline ends. The CDR3 consists of 11 residues.

The J gene is TRBJ1-5, the V gene TRBV20-1; D remains ambiguous. The germline V gene has CDR1 DFQATT and CDR2 SNEGSKA (reference sequence). The CDR3 runs 13 residues. V dropped 5 bases and J dropped 3 bases, with 11 bases sitting between them. The CDR3 loop is CSASQTNNQPQHF. The CDR3 DNA reads as TGCAGTGCTTCACAGACCAACAATCAGCCCCAGCATTTT.

The rearrangement joins TRBV5-1 to TRBJ1-2; 11 bases align to TRBD1. CDR3 length equals 13 residues. Germline trimming cut 3 bases from V and 6 bases from J; bases unmatched to any gene: 1. The V gene's germline CDR1 is SGHRS and CDR2 YFSETQ. The CDR3 sequence is CASSWGQGDGYTF. The CDR3 region has the DNA TGCGCCAGCAGCTGGGGACAGGGGGATGGCTACACCTTC.

This clonotype was seen many times. J is TRBJ1-4 and V is TRBV7-8, with 10 positions matching TRBD1. J lost 7 bases, V lost 8 bases, and 7 bases had no gene match. The CDR3 consists of 14 residues. Germline V gives CDR1 SGHVS, CDR2 FQNEAQ. The CDR3 spells CASGQTGGIEKLFF. DNA of the CDR3: TGTGCCAGCGGCCAGACAGGGGGCATTGAAAAACTGTTTTTT.

The chain combines TRBV6-2 or TRBV6-3 with TRBJ2-1; 7 bases are a match to TRBD2. The J call is uncertain, as TRBJ2-7 better fits the DNA end. Germline assignment: CDR1 MNHEY and CDR2 SVGEGT. CDR3 length equals 17 residues. The CDR3 loop reads CASSSTIAGTISYEQYF. The CDR3, as DNA: TGTGCCAGCAGTTCTACTATTGCCGGGACTATCTCCTACGAGCAGTACTTC.

The J gene is TRBJ2-7, the V gene TRBV20-1, with 10 bases fitting TRBD1. CDR3 size: 13 residues. CDR1 and CDR2 from the germline V gene are DFQATT and SNEGSKA (reference sequence). The junction had 9 bases not matched to a gene; V was cut back by 6 bases and J by 7 bases. The CDR3 DNA is TGCAGTGCGCCGGGACAGGGGTCTAGGGAGCAGTACTTC. Its translation: CSAPGQGSREQYF.

This sequence joins TRBV10-3 and TRBJ2-2; D possibly matches TRBD1 or TRBD2 (5 bases each). Trimming took 6 bases from V and 5 from J, leaving 19 bases between them. The germline CDR1 and CDR2 sequences are ENHRY and SYGVKD. The CDR3 runs to 16 residues. This CDR3 is CAISRTGTMGTGELFF. Written as DNA, the CDR3 is TGTGCCATCAGCCGAACCGGGACCATGGGGACCGGGGAGCTGTTTTTT.

V is TRBV7-2 and J is TRBJ1-2, with 9 bases fitting TRBD1. Germline assignment: CDR1 SGHTA and CDR2 FQGNSA. The junction had 6 bases not matched to a gene; V was cut back by 5 bases and J by 2 bases. This CDR3 spans 15 amino acids. As DNA, the CDR3 is TGTGCCAGCAGCCTACAGGGGGCGCTAAACTATGGCTACACCTTC. This translates into CASSLQGALNYGYTF.

This clonotype has a handful of counts. V and J are TRBV5-1 and TRBJ1-1; D possibly corresponds to TRBD1 (5 bases). The V gene lost 2 bases and the J gene lost 4 bases, with 15 bases spanning the gap. Germline assignment: CDR1 SGHRS and CDR2 YFSETQ. The CDR3 contains 15 residues. The CDR3 is CASSFAGGKGTEAFF. CDR3 nucleotides: TGCGCCAGCAGCTTTGCTGGGGGTAAAGGCACTGAAGCTTTCTTT.

This clonotype has only a few counts. The V call is TRBV2, the J call TRBJ2-7; D gene ambiguous. Germline CDR1 is SNHLY and CDR2 is FYNNEI. The CDR3 is 11 residues long. Trimming removed 7 bases at V and 11 bases at J, with 15 bases between. The CDR3 DNA follows: TGTGCCAGCATCGTAGCCCAACGGGAGTACTTC. This encodes CASIVAQREYF.

This clonotype was counted only a few times. The chain combines TRBV19 with TRBJ1-1; D is perhaps TRBD1 (6 bases). The CDR3 covers 14 residues. Germline V gene sequence: CDR1 LNHDA, CDR2 SQIVND (reference sequence). Trimming shortened V by 7 bases and J by 7 bases, and 19 bases separated the two germline ends. The CDR3: CASNPGTLVNEAFF. CDR3 DNA: TGTGCCAGTAACCCCGGGACATTGGTCAATGAAGCTTTCTTT.

The J gene is TRBJ2-5, the V gene TRBV20-1, with D perhaps TRBD1 (5 bases). The J call may be faulty, since TRBJ2-1 better matches the DNA end. The V gene's germline CDR1 is DFQATT and CDR2 SNEGSKA (reference sequence). CDR3 length: 12 amino acids. CDR3 DNA: TGCAGTGCTAGAGCCCTAGGGGATGAGCAGTTCTTC. This sequence encodes CSARALGDEQFF.

The CDR3 sequence is CAHRDAGDSNQPQHF. The CDR3 DNA follows: TGTGCCCACCGGGACGCAGGGGATAGCAATCAGCCCCAGCATTTT. The rearrangement joins TRBV6-6 to TRBJ1-5, with D perhaps matching TRBD1 (6 bases). Germline V gene data show CDR1 as MNHNY and CDR2 as SVGAGI (reference sequence). The ends were cut back, 11 bases at V and 0 bases at J, with 17 bases in the middle. The CDR3 extends over 15 amino acids.

This clonotype was seen only a few times. V and J are TRBV20-1 and TRBJ2-5; D is undetermined. This CDR3 is built from 10 residues. V was shortened by 2 bases and J by 5 bases, with 3 bases between the two germline ends. CDR1 DFQATT and CDR2 SNEGSKA come from the germline V gene (reference sequence). The CDR3 loop reads CSARIETQYF. The CDR3 DNA follows: TGCAGTGCTAGAATTGAGACCCAGTACTTC.

In this sample, this clonotype turned up a few times. V usage is TRBV29-1 and J usage is TRBJ2-3; D is ambiguous. The CDR3 sequence is 13 residues long. Germline values: CDR1 SQVTM, CDR2 ANQGSEA. The V end was cut by 3 bases, the J end by 1 base, with 8 bases between. The CDR3 region has the DNA TGCAGCGTTGATTGGCCAGGCACAGATACGCAGTATTTT. It specifies CSVDWPGTDTQYF.

This clonotype showed up just a few times. The CDR3: CASSLAVRNYGYTF. The CDR3 DNA reads TGTGCCAGCAGCTTAGCAGTCCGTAACTATGGCTACACCTTC. This sequence joins TRBV7-9 and TRBJ1-2, with unresolved D. V lost 0 bases and J lost 1, with 6 bases in between. The CDR3 has 14 amino acids. Germline V CDR1 and CDR2: SEHNR, FQNEAQ (reference sequence). Together with reference TRBV7-9 and TRBJ1-2, the CDR3 gives the full variable domain: DTGVSQNPRHKITKRGQNVTFRCDPISEHNRLYWYRQTLGQGPEFLTYFQNEAQLEKSRLLSDRFSAERPKGSFSTLEIQRTEQGDSAMYLCASSLAVRNYGYTFGSGTRLTVV.

The CDR3 loop reads CASSPTSGGIQYF. CDR3 sequence (DNA): TGTGCCAGCAGCCCCACGTCGGGGGGGATTCAGTACTTC. This chain connects TRBV7-9 to TRBJ2-4; 8 positions match TRBD2. V gave up 5 bases and J gave up 10 bases; unmatched junction bases: 7. CDR3 size: 13 residues. The germline V gene encodes CDR1 SEHNR and CDR2 FQNEAQ (reference sequence).

This clonotype was picked up many times. The rearrangement joins TRBV24-1 to TRBJ2-7; D is possibly TRBD2 (6 bases). CDR1 is KGHDR and CDR2 is SFDVKD in the germline V gene. CDR3 length equals 14 residues. The V gene lost 10 bases and the J gene lost 7 bases, with 22 bases spanning the gap. The CDR3, as DNA: TGTGCCACTTTCAGGGAGCCGGGAGAGGGGGAGCAGTACTTC. As protein: CATFREPGEGEQYF.

This clonotype was seen only a few times. The rearrangement uses TRBV5-1 and TRBJ2-5; D ambiguous. Trimming cost V 0 bases and J 5 bases, with 20 bases left between them. The germline V gene has CDR1 SGHRS and CDR2 YFSETQ. There are 17 residues in the CDR3. The CDR3 DNA is TGCGCCAGCAGCTTGGGTCTTAGGGCTCTAGTCCGGGAGACCCAGTACTTC. Encoded protein: CASSLGLRALVRETQYF.

V usage is TRBV20-1 and J usage is TRBJ2-5, with TRBD2 matching 7 bases. Germline loops: CDR1 DFQATT, CDR2 SNEGSKA (reference sequence). The V segment lost 6 bases and the J segment 4 bases; nucleotides outside the gene matches: 17. The CDR3 has 16 amino acids. CDR3 loop: CSARPREWLNRETQYF. The DNA for the CDR3 is TGCAGTGCCAGGCCGCGGGAGTGGTTAAATAGAGAGACCCAGTACTTC.

This sequence joins TRBV15 and TRBJ2-2; TRBD2 might be the D (6 bases). V was cut by 5 bases and J by 5 bases, with 18 bases left in between. This CDR3 contains 16 residues. Germline V gene data show CDR1 as LNHNV and CDR2 as YYDKDF (reference sequence). The CDR3 DNA is TGTGCCACCAGCGGGGGGTCGGCTCTGAATACCGGGGAGCTGTTTTTT. Translation gives CATSGGSALNTGELFF.

This clonotype has ten or more counts. The genes are TRBV6-1 and TRBJ2-3; D gene ambiguous. Germline V gives CDR1 MNHNS, CDR2 SASEGT. V lost 6 bases to trimming and J lost 0 bases, with 4 bases between them. The CDR3 contains 12 residues. CDR3 bases: TGTGCCAGCAGGCCCAGCACAGATACGCAGTATTTT. Translated, it gives CASRPSTDTQYF.

The chain is built from TRBV9 and TRBJ2-5; 8 bases align to TRBD1. J lost 1 base, V lost 0 bases, and 5 bases had no gene match. The CDR3 is 16 residues long. Germline CDR1 and CDR2: SGDLS and YYNGEE. The chain's CDR3 is CASSVAPGQAQETQYF. In DNA, the CDR3 is TGTGCCAGCAGCGTAGCTCCGGGACAGGCCCAAGAGACCCAGTACTTC.

This sequence joins TRBV29-1 and TRBJ2-1, with D possibly matching TRBD2 (5 bases). The V end lost 8 bases, the J end lost 1 base, and 24 bases lay between the germline ends. The length of the CDR3 is 17 residues. The germline gives CDR1 SQVTM, CDR2 ANQGSEA. The CDR3 region is CSTYSILAGKSYNEQFF. CDR3 coding DNA: TGCAGCACGTACTCGATCCTCGCCGGGAAGTCCTACAATGAGCAGTTCTTC.